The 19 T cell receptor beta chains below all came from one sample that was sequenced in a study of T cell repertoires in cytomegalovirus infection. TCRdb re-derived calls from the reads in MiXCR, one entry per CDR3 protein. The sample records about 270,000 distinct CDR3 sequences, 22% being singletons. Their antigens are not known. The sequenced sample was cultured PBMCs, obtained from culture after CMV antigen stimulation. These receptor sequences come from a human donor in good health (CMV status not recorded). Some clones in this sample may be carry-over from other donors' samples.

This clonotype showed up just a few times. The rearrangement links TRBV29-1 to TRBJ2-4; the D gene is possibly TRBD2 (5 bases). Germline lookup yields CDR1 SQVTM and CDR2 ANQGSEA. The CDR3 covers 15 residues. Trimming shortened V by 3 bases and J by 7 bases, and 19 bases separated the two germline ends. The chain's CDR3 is CSVDRLGMGANIQYF. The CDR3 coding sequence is TGCAGCGTTGATAGATTGGGGATGGGAGCGAACATTCAGTACTTC.

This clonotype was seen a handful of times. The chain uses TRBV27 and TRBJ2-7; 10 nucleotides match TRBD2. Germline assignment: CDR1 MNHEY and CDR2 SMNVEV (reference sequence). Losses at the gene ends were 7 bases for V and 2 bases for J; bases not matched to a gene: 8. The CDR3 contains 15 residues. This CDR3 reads CASNPSGSGAYEQYV. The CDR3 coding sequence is TGTGCCAGCAACCCTAGCGGGAGTGGGGCCTACGAGCAGTACGTC.

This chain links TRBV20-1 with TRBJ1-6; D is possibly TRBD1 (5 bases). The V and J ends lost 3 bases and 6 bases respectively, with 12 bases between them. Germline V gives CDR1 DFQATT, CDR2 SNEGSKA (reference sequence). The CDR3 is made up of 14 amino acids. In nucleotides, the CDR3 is TGCAGTGCTAGTGGGGGGGGTGGTAATTCACCCCTCCACTTT. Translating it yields CSASGGGGNSPLHF.

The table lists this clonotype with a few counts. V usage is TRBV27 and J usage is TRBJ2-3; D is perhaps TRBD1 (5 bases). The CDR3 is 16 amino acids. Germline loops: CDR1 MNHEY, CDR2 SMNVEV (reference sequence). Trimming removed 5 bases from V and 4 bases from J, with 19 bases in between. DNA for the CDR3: TGTGCCAGCAGTCGTGATGGCAGGGTAGGGTCAGATACGCAGTATTTT. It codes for CASSRDGRVGSDTQYF.

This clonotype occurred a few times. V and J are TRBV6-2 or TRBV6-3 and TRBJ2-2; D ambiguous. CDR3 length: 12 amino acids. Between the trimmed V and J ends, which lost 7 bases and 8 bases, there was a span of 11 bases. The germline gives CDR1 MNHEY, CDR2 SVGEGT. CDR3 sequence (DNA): TGTGCCAGCAACCTGGTGTTGGGGGAGCTGTTTTTT. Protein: CASNLVLGELFF.

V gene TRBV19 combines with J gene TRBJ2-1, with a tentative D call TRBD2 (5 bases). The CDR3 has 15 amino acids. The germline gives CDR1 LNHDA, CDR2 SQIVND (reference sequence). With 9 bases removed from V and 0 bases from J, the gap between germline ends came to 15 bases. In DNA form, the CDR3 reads TGTGCCAGCTCGGGTAGCGCCAGCTCCTACAATGAGCAGTTCTTC. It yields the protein CASSGSASSYNEQFF.

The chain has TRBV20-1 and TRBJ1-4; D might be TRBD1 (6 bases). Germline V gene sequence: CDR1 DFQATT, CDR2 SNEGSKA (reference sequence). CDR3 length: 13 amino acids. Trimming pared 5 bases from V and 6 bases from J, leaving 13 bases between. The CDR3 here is CSAAGGADEKLFF. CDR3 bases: TGCAGTGCTGCCGGGGGCGCGGATGAAAAACTGTTTTTT.

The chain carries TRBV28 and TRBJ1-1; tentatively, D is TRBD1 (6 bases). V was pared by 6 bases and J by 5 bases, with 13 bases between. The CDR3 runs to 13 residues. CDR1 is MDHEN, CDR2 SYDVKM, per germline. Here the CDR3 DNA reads TGTGCCAGCAGCGGTGGGAGGGGGACTGAAGCTTTCTTT. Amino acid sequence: CASSGGRGTEAFF.

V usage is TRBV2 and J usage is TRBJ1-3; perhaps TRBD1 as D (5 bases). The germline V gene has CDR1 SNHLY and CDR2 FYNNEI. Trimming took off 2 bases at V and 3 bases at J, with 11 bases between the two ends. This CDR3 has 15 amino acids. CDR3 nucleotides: TGTGCCAGCAGTGAAAGGAGGGGAAATGGAAACACCATATATTTT. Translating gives CASSERRGNGNTIYF.

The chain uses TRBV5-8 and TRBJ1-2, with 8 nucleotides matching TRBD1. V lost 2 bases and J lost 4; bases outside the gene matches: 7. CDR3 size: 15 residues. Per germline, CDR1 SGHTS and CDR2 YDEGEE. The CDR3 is CASSFSTGGVYGYTF. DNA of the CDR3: TGTGCCAGCAGCTTTTCTACAGGGGGAGTCTATGGCTACACCTTC.

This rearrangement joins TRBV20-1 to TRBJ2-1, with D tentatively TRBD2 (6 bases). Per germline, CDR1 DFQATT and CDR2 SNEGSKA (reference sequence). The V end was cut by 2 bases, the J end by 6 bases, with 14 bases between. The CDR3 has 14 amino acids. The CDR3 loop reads CSARRASEGNEQFF. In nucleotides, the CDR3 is TGCAGTGCTAGAAGGGCTAGCGAGGGCAATGAGCAGTTCTTC.

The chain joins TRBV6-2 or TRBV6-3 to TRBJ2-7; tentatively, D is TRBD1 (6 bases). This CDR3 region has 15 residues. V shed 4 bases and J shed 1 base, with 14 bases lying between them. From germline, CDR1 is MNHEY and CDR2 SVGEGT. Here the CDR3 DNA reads TGTGCCAGCAGTTCACCCGTACAGGGTTCCTACGAGCAGTACGTC. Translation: CASSSPVQGSYEQYV.

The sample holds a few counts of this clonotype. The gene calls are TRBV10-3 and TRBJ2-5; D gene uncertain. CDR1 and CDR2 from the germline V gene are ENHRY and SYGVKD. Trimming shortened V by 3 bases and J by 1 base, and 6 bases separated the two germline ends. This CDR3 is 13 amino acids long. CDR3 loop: CAISEDTQETQYF. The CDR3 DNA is TGTGCCATCAGTGAAGACACCCAAGAGACCCAGTACTTC.

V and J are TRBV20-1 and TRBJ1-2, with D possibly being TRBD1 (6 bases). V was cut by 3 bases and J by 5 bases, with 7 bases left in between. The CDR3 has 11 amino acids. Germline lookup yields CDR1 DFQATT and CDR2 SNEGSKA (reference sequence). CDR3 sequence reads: CSASRGYGYTF. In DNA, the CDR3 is TGCAGTGCTAGCAGGGGATATGGCTACACCTTC.

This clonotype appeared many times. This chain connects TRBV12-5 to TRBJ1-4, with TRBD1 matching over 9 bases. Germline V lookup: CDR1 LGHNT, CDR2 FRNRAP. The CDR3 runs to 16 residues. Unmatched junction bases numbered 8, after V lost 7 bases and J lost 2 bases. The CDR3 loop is CASARTGALTNEKLFF. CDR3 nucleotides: TGTGCTAGTGCCCGGACAGGGGCCCTTACTAATGAAAAACTGTTTTTT.

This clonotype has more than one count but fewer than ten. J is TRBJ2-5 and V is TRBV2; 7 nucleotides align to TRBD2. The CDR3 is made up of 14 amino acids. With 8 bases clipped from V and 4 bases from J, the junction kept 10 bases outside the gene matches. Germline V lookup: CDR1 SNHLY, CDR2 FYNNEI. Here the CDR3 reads CASDVGRGGETQYF. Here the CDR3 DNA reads TGTGCCAGCGATGTTGGGAGGGGCGGAGAGACCCAGTACTTC.

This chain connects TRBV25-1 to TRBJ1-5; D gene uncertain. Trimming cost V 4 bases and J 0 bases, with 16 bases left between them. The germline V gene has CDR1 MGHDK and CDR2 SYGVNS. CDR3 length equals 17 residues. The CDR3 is CASSGEVGSYSNQPQHF. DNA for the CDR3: TGTGCCAGCAGTGGAGAGGTGGGTTCCTATAGCAATCAGCCCCAGCATTTT.

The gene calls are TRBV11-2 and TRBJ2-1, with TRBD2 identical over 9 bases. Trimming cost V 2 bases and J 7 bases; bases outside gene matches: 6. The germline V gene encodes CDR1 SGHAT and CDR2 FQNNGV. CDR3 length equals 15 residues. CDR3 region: CASSLRGGRENEQFF. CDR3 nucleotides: TGTGCCAGCAGCTTACGCGGCGGGAGGGAAAATGAGCAGTTCTTC.

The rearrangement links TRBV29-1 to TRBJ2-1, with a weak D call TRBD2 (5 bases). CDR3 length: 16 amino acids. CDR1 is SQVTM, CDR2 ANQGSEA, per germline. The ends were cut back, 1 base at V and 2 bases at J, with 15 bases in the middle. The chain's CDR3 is CSVEGAVRLTYNEQFF. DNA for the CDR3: TGCAGCGTTGAAGGAGCGGTACGGTTGACCTACAATGAGCAGTTCTTC.